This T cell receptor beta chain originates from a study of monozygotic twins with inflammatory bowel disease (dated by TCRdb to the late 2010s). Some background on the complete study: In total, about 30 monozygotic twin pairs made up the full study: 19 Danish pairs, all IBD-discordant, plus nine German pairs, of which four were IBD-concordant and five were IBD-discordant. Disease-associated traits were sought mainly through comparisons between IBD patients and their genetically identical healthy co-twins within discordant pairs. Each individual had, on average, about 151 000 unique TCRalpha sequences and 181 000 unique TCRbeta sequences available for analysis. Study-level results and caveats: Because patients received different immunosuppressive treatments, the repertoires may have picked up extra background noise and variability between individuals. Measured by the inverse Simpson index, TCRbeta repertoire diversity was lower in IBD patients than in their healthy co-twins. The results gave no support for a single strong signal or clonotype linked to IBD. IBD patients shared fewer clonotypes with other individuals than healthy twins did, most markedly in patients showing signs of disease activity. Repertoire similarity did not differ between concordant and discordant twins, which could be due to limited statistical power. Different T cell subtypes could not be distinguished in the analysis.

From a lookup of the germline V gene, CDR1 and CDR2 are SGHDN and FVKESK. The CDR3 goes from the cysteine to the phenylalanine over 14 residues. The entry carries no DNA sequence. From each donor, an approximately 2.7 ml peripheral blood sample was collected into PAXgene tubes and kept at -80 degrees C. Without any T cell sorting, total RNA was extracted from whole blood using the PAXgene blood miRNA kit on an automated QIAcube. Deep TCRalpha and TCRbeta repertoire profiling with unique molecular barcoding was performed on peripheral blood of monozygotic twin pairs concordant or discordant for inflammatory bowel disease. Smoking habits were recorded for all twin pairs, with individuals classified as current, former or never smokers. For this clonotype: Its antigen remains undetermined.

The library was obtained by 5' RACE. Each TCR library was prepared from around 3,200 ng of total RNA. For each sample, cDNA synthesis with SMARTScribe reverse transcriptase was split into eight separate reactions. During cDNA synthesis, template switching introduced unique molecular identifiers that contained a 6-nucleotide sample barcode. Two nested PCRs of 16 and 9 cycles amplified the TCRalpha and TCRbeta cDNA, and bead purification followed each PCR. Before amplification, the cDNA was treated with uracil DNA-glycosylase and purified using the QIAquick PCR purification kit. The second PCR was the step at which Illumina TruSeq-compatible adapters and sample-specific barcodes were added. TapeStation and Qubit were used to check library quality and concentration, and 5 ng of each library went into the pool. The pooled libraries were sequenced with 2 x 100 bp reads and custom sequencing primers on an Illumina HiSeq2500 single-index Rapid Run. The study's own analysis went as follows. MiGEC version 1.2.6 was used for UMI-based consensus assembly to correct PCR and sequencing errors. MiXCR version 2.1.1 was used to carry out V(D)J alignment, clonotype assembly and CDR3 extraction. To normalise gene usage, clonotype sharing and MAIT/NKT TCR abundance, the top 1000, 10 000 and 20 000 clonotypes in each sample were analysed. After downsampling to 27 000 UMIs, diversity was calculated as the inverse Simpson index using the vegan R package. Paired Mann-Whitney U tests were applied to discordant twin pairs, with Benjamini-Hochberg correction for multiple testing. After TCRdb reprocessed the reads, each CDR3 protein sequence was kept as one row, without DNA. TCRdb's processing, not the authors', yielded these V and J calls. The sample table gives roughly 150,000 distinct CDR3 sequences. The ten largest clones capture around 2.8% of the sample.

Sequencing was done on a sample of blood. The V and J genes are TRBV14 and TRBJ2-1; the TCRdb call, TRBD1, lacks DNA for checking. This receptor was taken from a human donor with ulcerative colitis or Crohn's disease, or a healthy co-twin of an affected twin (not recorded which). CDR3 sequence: CASSQRRDPNEQFF.